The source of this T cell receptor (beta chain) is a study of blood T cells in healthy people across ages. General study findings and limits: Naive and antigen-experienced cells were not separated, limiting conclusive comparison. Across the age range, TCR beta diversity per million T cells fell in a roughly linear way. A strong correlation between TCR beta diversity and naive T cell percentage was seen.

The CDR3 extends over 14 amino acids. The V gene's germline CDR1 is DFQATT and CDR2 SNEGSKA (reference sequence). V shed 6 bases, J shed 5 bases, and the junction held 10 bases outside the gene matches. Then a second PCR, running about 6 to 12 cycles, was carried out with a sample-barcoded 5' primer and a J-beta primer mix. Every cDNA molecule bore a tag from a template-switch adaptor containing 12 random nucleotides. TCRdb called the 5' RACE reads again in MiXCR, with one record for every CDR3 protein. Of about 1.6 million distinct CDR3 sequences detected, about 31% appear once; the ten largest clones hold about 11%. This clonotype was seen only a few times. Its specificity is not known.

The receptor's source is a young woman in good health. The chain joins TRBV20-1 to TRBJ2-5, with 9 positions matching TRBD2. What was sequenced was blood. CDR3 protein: CSALDQRGEETQYF. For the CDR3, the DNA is TGCAGTGCCCTAGACCAGCGGGGGGAGGAGACCCAGTACTTC.